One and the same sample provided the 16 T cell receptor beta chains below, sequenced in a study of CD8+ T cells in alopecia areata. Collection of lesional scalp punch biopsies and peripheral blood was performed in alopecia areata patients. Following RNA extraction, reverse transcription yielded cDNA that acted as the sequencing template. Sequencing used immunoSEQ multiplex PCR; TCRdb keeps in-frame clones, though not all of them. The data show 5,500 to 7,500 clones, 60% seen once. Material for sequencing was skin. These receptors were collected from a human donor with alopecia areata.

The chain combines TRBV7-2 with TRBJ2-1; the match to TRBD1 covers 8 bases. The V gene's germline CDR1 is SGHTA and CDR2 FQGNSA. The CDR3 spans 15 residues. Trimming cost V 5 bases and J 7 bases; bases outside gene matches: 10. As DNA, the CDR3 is TGTGCCAGCAGCCCCACGAGGGACAGGAGAAATGAGCAGTTCTTC. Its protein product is CASSPTRDRRNEQFF.

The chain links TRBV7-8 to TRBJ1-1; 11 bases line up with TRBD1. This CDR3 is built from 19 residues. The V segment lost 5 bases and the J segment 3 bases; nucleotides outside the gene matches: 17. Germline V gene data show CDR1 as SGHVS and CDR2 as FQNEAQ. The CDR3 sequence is CASSPGTGGTSETYTEAFF. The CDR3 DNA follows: TGTGCCAGCAGCCCCGGGACAGGGGGGACCTCGGAAACCTACACTGAAGCTTTCTTT. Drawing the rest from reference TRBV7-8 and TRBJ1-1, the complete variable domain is GAGVSQSPRYKVAKRGQDVALRCDPISGHVSLFWYQQALGQGPEFLTYFQNEAQLDKSGLPSDRFFAERPEGSVSTLKIQRTQQEDSAVYLCASSPGTGGTSETYTEAFFGQGTRLTVV.

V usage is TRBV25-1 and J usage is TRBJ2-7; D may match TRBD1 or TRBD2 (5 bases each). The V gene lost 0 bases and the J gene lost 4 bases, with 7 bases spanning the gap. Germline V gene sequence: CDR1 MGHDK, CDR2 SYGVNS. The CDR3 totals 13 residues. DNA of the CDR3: TGTGCCAGCAGTGAATATGGGACGTACGAGCAGTACTTC. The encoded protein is CASSEYGTYEQYF.

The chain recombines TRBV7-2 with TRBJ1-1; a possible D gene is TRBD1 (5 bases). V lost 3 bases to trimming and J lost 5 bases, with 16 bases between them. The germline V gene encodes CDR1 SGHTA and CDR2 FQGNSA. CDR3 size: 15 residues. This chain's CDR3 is CASSFRDVVRTEAFF. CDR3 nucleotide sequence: TGTGCCAGCAGCTTCAGGGACGTCGTTCGAACTGAAGCTTTCTTT.

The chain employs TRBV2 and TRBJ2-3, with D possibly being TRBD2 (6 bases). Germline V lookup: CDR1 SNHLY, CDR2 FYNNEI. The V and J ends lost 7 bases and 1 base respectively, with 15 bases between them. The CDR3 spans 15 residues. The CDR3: CASNGGGGGTDTQYF. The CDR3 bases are TGTGCCAGCAACGGGGGAGGAGGAGGCACAGATACGCAGTATTTT.

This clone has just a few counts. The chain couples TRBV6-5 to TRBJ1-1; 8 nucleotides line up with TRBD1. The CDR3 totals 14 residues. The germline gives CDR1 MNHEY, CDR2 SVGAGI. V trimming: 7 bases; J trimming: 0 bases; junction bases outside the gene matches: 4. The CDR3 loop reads CASNRQGLNTEAFF. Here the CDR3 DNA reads TGTGCCAGCAACAGACAGGGGTTGAACACTGAAGCTTTCTTT.

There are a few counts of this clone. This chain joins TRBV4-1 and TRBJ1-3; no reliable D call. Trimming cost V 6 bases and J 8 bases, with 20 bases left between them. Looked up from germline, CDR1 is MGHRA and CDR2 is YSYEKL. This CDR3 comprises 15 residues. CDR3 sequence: CASSPEADPRDTIYF. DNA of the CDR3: TGCGCCAGCAGTCCCGAGGCGGACCCAAGGGACACCATATATTTT.

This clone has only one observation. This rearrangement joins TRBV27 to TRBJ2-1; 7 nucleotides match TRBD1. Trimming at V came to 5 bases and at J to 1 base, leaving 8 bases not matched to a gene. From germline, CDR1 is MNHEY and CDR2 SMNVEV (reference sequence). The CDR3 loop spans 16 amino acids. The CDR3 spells CASSKYRGISYNEQFF. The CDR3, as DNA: TGTGCCAGCAGTAAATACAGGGGAATTTCCTACAATGAGCAGTTCTTC.

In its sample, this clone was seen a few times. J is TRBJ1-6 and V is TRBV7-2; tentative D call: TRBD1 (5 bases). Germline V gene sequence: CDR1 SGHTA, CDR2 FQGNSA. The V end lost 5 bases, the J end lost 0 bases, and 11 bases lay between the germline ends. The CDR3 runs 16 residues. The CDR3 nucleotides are TGTGCCAGCAGCCAACAGGCCCTCTCCTATAATTCACCCCTCCACTTT. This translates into CASSQQALSYNSPLHF.

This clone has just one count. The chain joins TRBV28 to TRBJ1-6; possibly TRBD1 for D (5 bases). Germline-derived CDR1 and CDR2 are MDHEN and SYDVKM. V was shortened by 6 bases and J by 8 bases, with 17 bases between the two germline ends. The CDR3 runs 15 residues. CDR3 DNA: TGTGCCAGCAGACCCCCTCGGGGGTCGGATTCACCCCTCCACTTT. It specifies CASRPPRGSDSPLHF. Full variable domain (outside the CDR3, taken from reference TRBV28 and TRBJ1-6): DVKVTQSSRYLVKRTGEKVFLECVQDMDHENMFWYRQDPGLGLRLIYFSYDVKMKEKGDIPEGYSVSREKKERFSLILESASTNQTSMYLCASRPPRGSDSPLHFGNGTRLTVT.

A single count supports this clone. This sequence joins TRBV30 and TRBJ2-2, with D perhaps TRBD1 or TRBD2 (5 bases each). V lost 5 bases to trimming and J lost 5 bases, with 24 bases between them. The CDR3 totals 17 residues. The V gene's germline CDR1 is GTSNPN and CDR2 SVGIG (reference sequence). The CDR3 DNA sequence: TGTGCCTGGGCCCCCGTGAATCTGGGACCCTATACCGGGGAGCTGTTTTTT. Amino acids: CAWAPVNLGPYTGELFF. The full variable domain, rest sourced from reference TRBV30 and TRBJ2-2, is SQTIHQWPATLVQPVGSPLSLECTVEGTSNPNLYWYRQAAGRGLQLLFYSVGIGQISSEVPQNLSASRPQDRQFILSSKKLLLSDSGFYLCAWAPVNLGPYTGELFFGEGSRLTVL.

The CDR3 DNA sequence: TGTGCCAGCAGTTTATGGACGACTAGCTCAGATACGCAGTATTTT. This sequence encodes CASSLWTTSSDTQYF. This chain joins TRBV28 and TRBJ2-3, with 7 bases aligning to TRBD2. V shed 0 bases and J 4 bases; nucleotides not matched to a gene: 4. The CDR3 contains 15 residues. In germline, CDR1 is MDHEN, CDR2 SYDVKM.

CDR3 bases: TGCAGCGTTGGAACAGCATCTGGCTATGGCTACACCTTC. This codes for CSVGTASGYGYTF. The rearrangement uses TRBV29-1 and TRBJ1-2; D not resolved. With 4 bases removed from V and 4 bases from J, the gap between germline ends came to 13 bases. The CDR3 has 13 amino acids. The V gene's germline CDR1 is SQVTM and CDR2 ANQGSEA.

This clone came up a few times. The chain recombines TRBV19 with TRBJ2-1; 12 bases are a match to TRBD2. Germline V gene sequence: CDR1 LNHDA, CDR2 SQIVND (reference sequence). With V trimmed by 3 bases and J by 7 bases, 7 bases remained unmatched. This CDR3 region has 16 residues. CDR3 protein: CASSILAGGLRNEQFF. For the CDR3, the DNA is TGTGCCAGTAGTATCCTAGCGGGGGGGCTTCGTAATGAGCAGTTCTTC.

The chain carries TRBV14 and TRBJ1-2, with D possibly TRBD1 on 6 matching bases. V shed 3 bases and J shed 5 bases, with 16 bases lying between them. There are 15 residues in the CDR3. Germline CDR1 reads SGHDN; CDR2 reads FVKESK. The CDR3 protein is CASSQAGMGQYGYTF. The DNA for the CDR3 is TGTGCCAGCAGCCAGGCCGGAATGGGACAATATGGCTACACCTTC.

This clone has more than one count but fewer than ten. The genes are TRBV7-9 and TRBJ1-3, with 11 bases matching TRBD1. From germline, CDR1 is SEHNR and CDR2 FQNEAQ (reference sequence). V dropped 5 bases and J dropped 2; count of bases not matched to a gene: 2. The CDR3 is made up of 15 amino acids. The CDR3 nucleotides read TGTGCCAGCAGCATGGGACAGGGGGCTGGAAACACCATATATTTT. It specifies CASSMGQGAGNTIYF.